This T cell receptor beta chain was recorded in a study of OX40 agonist ivuxolimab in advanced cancers. Looked up from germline, CDR1 is SQVTM and CDR2 is ANQGSEA. The CDR3 runs to 16 residues. Between the trimmed V and J ends, which lost 4 bases and 4 bases, there was a span of 20 bases. Baseline was the first blood sampling point, followed by cycle 4 day 1 and cycle 7 day 1. Assay: immunoSEQ multiplex PCR; the TCRdb copy retains only in-frame clones and omits some. The sample lists around 62,000 clones, under 90% occurring once. The material sequenced was CD4+ or CD8+ T cells sorted from blood, taken in a trial of the OX40 agonist ivuxolimab. The chain couples TRBV29-1 to TRBJ1-3; D ambiguous. The TCR was taken from an adult with an advanced solid tumor such as melanoma, head and neck, liver or kidney cancer. CDR3 bases: TGCAGCGTTGTTCAGTTTGGTGGATATCAAGGAAACACCATATATTTT. This translates into CSVVQFGGYQGNTIYF.